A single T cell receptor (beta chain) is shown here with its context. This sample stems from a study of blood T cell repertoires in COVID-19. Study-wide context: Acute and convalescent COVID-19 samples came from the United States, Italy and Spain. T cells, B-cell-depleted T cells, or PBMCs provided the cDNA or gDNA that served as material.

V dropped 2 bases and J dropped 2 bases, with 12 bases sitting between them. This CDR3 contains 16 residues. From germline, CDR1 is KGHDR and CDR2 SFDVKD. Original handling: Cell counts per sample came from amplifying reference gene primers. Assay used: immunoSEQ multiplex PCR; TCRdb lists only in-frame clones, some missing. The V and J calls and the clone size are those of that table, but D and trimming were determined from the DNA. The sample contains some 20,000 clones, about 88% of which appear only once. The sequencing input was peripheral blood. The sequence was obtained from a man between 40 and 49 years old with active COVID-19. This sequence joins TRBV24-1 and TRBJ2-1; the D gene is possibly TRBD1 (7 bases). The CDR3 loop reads CATSDSRDRAYNEQFF. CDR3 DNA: TGTGCCACCAGTGATTCGCGGGACAGAGCCTACAATGAGCAGTTCTTC.